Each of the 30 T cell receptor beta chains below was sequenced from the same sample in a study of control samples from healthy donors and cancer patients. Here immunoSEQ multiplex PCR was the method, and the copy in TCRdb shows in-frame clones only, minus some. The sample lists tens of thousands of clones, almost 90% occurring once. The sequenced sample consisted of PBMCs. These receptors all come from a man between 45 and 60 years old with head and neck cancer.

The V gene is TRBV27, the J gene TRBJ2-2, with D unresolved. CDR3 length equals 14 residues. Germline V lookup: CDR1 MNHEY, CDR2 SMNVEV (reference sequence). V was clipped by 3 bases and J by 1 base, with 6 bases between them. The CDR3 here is CASSFRENTGELFF. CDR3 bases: TGTGCCAGCAGTTTCAGAGAGAACACCGGGGAGCTGTTTTTT.

The CDR3 sequence is CASSYSTLRHGYTF. The CDR3 DNA is TGTGCCAGCAGTTACTCGACACTACGACATGGCTACACCTTC. The chain has TRBV6-6 and TRBJ1-2; D is undetermined. The germline V gene has CDR1 MNHNY and CDR2 SVGAGI (reference sequence). The CDR3 sequence is 14 residues long. V was cut by 0 bases and J by 6 bases, with 11 bases left in between.

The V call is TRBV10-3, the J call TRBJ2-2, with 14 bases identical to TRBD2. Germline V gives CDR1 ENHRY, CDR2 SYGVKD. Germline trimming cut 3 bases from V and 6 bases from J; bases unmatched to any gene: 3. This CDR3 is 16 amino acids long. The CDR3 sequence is CAISDGTSGSPGELFF. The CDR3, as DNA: TGTGCCATCAGTGACGGGACTAGCGGGAGCCCCGGGGAGCTGTTTTTT.

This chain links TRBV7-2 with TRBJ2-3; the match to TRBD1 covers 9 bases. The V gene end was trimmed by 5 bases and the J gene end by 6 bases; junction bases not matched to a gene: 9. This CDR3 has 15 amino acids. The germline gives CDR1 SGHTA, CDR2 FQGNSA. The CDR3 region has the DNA TGTGCCAGCAGCCTCTTGGGACAGGGAGGGGATACGCAGTATTTT. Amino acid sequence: CASSLLGQGGDTQYF.

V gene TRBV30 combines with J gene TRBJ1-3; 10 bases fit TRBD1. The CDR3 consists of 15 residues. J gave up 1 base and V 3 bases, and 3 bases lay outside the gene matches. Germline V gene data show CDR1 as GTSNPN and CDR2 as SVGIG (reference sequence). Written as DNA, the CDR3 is TGTGCCTGGAGAAGGGACAGGGGTTCTGGAAACACCATATATTTT. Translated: CAWRRDRGSGNTIYF.

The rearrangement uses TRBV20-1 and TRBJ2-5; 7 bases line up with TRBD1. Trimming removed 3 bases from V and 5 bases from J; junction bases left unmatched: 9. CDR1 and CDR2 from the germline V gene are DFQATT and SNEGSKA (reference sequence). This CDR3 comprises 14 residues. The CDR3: CSASKNRGVETQYF. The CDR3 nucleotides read TGCAGTGCTAGTAAGAACAGGGGCGTGGAGACCCAGTACTTC.

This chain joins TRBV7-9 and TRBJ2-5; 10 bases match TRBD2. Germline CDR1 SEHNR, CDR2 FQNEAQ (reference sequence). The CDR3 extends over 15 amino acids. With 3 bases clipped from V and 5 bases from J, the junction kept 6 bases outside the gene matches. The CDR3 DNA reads TGTGCCAGCAGCTTTAGCGGGGGGAACGGCGAGACCCAGTACTTC. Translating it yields CASSFSGGNGETQYF.

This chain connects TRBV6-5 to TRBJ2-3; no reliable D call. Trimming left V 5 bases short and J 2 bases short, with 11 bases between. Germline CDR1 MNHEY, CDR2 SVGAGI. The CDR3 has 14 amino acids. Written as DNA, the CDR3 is TGTGCCAGCAGTAGCCAGGTAAACACAGATACGCAGTATTTT. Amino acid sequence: CASSSQVNTDTQYF.

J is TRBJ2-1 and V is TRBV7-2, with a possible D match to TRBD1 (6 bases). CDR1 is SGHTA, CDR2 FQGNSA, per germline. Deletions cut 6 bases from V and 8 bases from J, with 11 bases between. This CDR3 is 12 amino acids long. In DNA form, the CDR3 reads TGTGCCAGCAGTCGACAGGTCGATGAGCAGTTCTTC. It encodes CASSRQVDEQFF.

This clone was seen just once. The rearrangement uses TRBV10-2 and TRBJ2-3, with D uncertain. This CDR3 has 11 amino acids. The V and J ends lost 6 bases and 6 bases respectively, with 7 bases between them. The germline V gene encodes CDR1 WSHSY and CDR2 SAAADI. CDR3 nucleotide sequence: TGCGCCAGCAGGCAGGCGGATACGCAGTATTTT. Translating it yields CASRQADTQYF.

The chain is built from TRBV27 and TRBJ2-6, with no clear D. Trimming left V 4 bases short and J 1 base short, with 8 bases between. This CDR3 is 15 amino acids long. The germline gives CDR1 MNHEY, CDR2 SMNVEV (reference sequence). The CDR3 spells CASSSRLSGANVLTF. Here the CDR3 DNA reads TGTGCCAGCAGTTCCCGACTGTCTGGGGCCAACGTCCTGACTTTC.

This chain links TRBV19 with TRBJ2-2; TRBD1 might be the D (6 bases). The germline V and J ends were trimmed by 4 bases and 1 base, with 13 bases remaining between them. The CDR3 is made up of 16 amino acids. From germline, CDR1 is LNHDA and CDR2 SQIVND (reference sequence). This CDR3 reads CASSRDRSRNTGELFF. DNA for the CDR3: TGTGCCAGTAGTAGAGACAGGTCAAGGAACACCGGGGAGCTGTTTTTT.

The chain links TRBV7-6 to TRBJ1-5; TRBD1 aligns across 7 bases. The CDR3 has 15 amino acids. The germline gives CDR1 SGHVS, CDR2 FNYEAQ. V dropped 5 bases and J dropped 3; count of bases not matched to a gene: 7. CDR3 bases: TGTGCCAGCAGCCTCGGGACAGCTTCCAATCAGCCCCAGCATTTT. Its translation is CASSLGTASNQPQHF.

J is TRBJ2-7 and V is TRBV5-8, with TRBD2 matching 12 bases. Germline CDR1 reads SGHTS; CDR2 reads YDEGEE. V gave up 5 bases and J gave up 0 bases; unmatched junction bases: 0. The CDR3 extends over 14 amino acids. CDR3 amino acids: CASRTSGSSYEQYF. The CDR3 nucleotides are TGTGCCAGCAGGACTAGCGGGAGCTCCTACGAGCAGTACTTC.

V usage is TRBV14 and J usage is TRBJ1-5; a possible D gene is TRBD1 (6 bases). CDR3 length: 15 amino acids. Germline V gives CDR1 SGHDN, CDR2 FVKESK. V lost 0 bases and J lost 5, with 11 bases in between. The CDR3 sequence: CASSQDWGAHQPQHF. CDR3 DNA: TGTGCCAGCAGCCAAGATTGGGGGGCCCATCAGCCCCAGCATTTT.

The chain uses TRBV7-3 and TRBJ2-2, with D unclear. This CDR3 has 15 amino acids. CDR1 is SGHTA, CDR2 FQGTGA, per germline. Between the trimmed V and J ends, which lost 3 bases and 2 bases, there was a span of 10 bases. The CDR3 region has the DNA TGTGCCAGCAGCTTCCGTCACACAAACACCGGGGAGCTGTTTTTT. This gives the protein CASSFRHTNTGELFF.

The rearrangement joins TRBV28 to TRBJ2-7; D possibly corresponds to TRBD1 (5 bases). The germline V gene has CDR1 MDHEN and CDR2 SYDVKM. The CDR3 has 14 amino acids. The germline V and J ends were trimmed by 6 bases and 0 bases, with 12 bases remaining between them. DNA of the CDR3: TGTGCCAGCAGGGTGAGGCAGGGCTCCTACGAGCAGTACTTC. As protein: CASRVRQGSYEQYF.

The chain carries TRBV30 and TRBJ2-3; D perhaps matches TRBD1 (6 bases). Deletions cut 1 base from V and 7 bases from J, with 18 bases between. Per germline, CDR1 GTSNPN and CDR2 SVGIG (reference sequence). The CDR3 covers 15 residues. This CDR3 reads CAWSGRGVSRHTQYF. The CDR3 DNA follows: TGTGCCTGGAGTGGCAGGGGAGTGAGCCGCCATACGCAGTATTTT.

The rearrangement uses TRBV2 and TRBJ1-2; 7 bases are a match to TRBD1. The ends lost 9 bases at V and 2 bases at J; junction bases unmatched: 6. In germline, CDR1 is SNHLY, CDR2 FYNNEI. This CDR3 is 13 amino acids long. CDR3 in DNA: TGTGCCAGAAAGGACAGGAGGAACTATGGCTACACCTTC. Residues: CARKDRRNYGYTF.

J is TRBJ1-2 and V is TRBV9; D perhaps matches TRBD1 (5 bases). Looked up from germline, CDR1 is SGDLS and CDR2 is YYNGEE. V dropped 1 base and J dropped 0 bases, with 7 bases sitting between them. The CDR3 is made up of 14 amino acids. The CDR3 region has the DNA TGTGCCAGCAGCGTAATGACAGCTAACTATGGCTACACCTTC. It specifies CASSVMTANYGYTF.

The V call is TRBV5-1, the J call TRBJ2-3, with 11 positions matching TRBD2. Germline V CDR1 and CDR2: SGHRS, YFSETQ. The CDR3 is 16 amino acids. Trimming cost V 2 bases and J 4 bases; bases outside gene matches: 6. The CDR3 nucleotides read TGCGCCAGCAGCTTACTAGCGGGGGACCTCGCAGATACGCAGTATTTT. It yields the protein CASSLLAGDLADTQYF. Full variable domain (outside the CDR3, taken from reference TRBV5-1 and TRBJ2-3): KAGVTQTPRYLIKTRGQQVTLSCSPISGHRSVSWYQQTPGQGLQFLFEYFSETQRNKGNFPGRFSGRQFSNSRSEMNVSTLELGDSALYLCASSLLAGDLADTQYFGPGTRLTVL.

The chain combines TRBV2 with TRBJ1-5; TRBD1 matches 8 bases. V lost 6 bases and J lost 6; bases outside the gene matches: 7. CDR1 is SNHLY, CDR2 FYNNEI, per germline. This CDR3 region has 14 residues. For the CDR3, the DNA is TGTGCCAGCAGCCCACAGGGGGGACGTCAGCCCCAGCATTTT. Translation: CASSPQGGRQPQHF.

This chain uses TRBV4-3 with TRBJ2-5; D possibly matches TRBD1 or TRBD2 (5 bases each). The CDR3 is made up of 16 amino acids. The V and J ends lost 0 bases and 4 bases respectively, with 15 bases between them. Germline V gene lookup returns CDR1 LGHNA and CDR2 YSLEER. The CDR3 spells CASSQESLGATETQYF. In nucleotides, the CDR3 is TGCGCCAGCAGCCAAGAGTCCCTCGGGGCGACAGAGACCCAGTACTTC.

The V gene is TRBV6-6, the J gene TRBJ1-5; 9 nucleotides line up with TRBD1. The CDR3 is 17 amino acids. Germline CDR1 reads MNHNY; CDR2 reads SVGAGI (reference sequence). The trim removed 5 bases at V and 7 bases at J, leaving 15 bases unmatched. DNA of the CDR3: TGTGCCAGCAGTCCACTGGGACAGGGCGGTGGAAAACAGCCCCAGCATTTT. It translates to CASSPLGQGGGKQPQHF.

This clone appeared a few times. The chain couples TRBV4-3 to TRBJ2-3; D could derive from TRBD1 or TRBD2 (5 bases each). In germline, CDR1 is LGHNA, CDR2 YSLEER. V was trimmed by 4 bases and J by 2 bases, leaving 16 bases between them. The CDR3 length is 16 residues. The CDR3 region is CASSPRGTGPTDTQYF. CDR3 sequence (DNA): TGCGCCAGCAGCCCCCGGGGAACAGGACCCACAGATACGCAGTATTTT.

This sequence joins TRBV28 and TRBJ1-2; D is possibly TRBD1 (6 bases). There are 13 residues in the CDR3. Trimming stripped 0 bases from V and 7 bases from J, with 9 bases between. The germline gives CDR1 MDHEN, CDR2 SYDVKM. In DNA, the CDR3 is TGTGCCAGCAGTTTATGGGGGGCGCGTGGCTACACCTTC. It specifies CASSLWGARGYTF.

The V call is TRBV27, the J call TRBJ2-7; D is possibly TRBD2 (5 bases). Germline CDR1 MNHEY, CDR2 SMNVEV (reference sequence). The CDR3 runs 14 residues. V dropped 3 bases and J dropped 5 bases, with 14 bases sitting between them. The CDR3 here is CASSLGGSENEQYF. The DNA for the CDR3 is TGTGCCAGCAGTTTGGGTGGGAGTGAAAACGAGCAGTACTTC.

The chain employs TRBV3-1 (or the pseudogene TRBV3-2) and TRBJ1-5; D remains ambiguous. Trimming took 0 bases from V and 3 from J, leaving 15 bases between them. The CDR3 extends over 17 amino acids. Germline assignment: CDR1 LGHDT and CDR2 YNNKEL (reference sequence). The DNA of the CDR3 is TGTGCCAGCAGCCAAGATCTAAGTAGCCTGGACAATCAGCCCCAGCATTTT. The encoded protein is CASSQDLSSLDNQPQHF.

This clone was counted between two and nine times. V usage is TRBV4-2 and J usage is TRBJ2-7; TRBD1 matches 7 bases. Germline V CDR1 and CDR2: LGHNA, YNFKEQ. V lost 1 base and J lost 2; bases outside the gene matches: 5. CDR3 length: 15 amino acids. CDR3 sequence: CASSQGQGSPYEQYF. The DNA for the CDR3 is TGTGCCAGCAGCCAAGGACAGGGTAGTCCCTACGAGCAGTACTTC.

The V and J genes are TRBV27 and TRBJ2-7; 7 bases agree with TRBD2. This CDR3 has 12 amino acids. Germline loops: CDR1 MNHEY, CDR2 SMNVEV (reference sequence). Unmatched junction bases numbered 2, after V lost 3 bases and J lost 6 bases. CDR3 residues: CASSLSGGEQYF. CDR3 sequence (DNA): TGTGCCAGCAGTTTGTCGGGGGGCGAGCAGTACTTC.